The 28 T cell receptor beta chains listed next were all sequenced from one sample in a study of cytomegalovirus exposure and HLA in healthy donors. Libraries were prepared by immunoSEQ multiplex PCR; TCRdb keeps only in-frame clonotypes and omits some of them. The sample yields over 250,000 clones, about nine tenths seen once. Sequenced: PBMCs. These receptor sequences come from a woman aged 25 to 39 in good health and CMV-seropositive.

This chain connects TRBV6-1 to TRBJ2-2, with D unclear. The germline V and J ends were trimmed by 6 bases and 5 bases, with 4 bases remaining between them. CDR3 length: 11 amino acids. Germline assignment: CDR1 MNHNS and CDR2 SASEGT. The CDR3 region is CASRITGELFF. DNA of the CDR3: TGTGCCAGCAGGATTACCGGGGAGCTGTTTTTT.

The chain recombines TRBV28 with TRBJ2-7, with 10 bases aligning to TRBD2. V dropped 1 base and J dropped 6; count of bases not matched to a gene: 9. Germline-derived CDR1 and CDR2 are MDHEN and SYDVKM. The CDR3 is 16 residues long. Here the CDR3 reads CASSLLGLAGDFEQYF. CDR3 DNA: TGTGCCAGCAGTTTATTGGGTCTAGCGGGAGACTTCGAGCAGTACTTC. The complete variable domain, with remaining parts taken from reference TRBV28 and TRBJ2-7, reads DVKVTQSSRYLVKRTGEKVFLECVQDMDHENMFWYRQDPGLGLRLIYFSYDVKMKEKGDIPEGYSVSREKKERFSLILESASTNQTSMYLCASSLLGLAGDFEQYFGPGTRLTVT.

This clone was picked up a small number of times. This chain uses TRBV5-1 with TRBJ1-1; TRBD1 aligns across 10 bases. Germline V gene data show CDR1 as SGHRS and CDR2 as YFSETQ. This CDR3 spans 14 amino acids. The junction had 4 bases not matched to a gene; V was cut back by 1 base and J by 7 bases. CDR3 residues: CASSLSGTGVEAFF. The DNA for the CDR3 is TGCGCCAGCAGCTTGTCCGGGACAGGGGTTGAAGCTTTCTTT. Variable domain in full (rest from reference TRBV5-1 and TRBJ1-1): KAGVTQTPRYLIKTRGQQVTLSCSPISGHRSVSWYQQTPGQGLQFLFEYFSETQRNKGNFPGRFSGRQFSNSRSEMNVSTLELGDSALYLCASSLSGTGVEAFFGQGTRLTVV.

V is TRBV2 and J is TRBJ1-5; D remains unclear. Germline values: CDR1 SNHLY, CDR2 FYNNEI. V was shortened by 3 bases and J by 6 bases, with 15 bases between the two germline ends. The CDR3 runs to 15 residues. CDR3 loop: CASSEQAVPGQPQHF. For the CDR3, the DNA is TGTGCCAGCAGTGAGCAGGCGGTGCCTGGTCAGCCCCAGCATTTT. Supplemented by reference TRBV2 and TRBJ1-5, the full variable domain reads EPEVTQTPSHQVTQMGQEVILRCVPISNHLYFYWYRQILGQKVEFLVSFYNNEISEKSEIFDDQFSVERPDGSNFTLKIRSTKLEDSAMYFCASSEQAVPGQPQHFGDGTRLSIL.

This chain links TRBV28 with TRBJ2-3; 7 bases line up with TRBD1. Trimming cost V 5 bases and J 12 bases; bases outside gene matches: 8. CDR3 length equals 12 residues. CDR1 is MDHEN and CDR2 is SYDVKM in the germline V gene. The CDR3 nucleotides read TGTGCCAGCAGTATCGACAGGGAGTTTCAGTATTTT. Its translation: CASSIDREFQYF. Full variable domain (rest looked up from reference TRBV28 and TRBJ2-3): DVKVTQSSRYLVKRTGEKVFLECVQDMDHENMFWYRQDPGLGLRLIYFSYDVKMKEKGDIPEGYSVSREKKERFSLILESASTNQTSMYLCASSIDREFQYFGPGTRLTVL.

The V gene is TRBV7-2, the J gene TRBJ2-7; D is ambiguous. Trimming left V 1 base short and J 2 bases short, with 9 bases between. In germline, CDR1 is SGHTA, CDR2 FQGNSA. This CDR3 comprises 14 residues. For the CDR3, the DNA is TGTGCCAGCAGCTTAGTCGGTCGGCCCTACGAGCAGTACTTC. It is translated as CASSLVGRPYEQYF.

The rearrangement joins TRBV7-2 to TRBJ1-4, with 7 bases lining up with TRBD1. The CDR3 spans 13 residues. Trimming at V came to 5 bases and at J to 8 bases, leaving 5 bases not matched to a gene. Per the germline V gene, CDR1 is SGHTA and CDR2 is FQGNSA. CDR3: CASSPQGVEKLFF. CDR3 nucleotide sequence: TGTGCCAGCAGCCCCCAGGGGGTGGAAAAACTGTTTTTT.

The chain employs TRBV29-1 and TRBJ1-2; maybe TRBD1 (5 bases). Germline values: CDR1 SQVTM, CDR2 ANQGSEA. This CDR3 has 14 residues. V lost 0 bases and J 5 bases, leaving 13 bases between the germline ends. In DNA, the CDR3 is TGCAGCGTTGAAGAGGGACGGAAGGGGTATGGCTACACCTTC. This codes for CSVEEGRKGYGYTF.

The chain joins TRBV6-5 to TRBJ2-2; D is undetermined. The CDR3 contains 13 residues. The V end lost 4 bases, the J end lost 5 bases, and 8 bases lay between the germline ends. The germline gives CDR1 MNHEY, CDR2 SVGAGI. CDR3 sequence: CASSWTQTGELFF. The CDR3 DNA reads as TGTGCCAGCAGTTGGACCCAGACCGGGGAGCTGTTTTTT.

This chain uses TRBV4-1 with TRBJ1-2; D gene unclear. Per the germline V gene, CDR1 is MGHRA and CDR2 is YSYEKL. This CDR3 spans 13 amino acids. V lost 1 base and J lost 8, with 11 bases in between. CDR3 sequence reads: CASSQVRGRGYTF. The CDR3 DNA follows: TGCGCCAGCAGCCAAGTCCGCGGACGCGGCTACACCTTC.

This clone has just one count. The CDR3 here is CASRNHRTDHEQYF. Written as DNA, the CDR3 is TGTGCCAGCAGAAACCATCGGACAGACCACGAGCAGTACTTC. The chain has TRBV27 and TRBJ2-7; TRBD1 is a possible D gene (6 bases). CDR1 and CDR2 (germline): MNHEY, SMNVEV (reference sequence). Trimming left V 6 bases short and J 5 bases short, with 17 bases between. The CDR3 consists of 14 residues.

The gene calls are TRBV7-3 and TRBJ1-5; the D gene is possibly TRBD1 (5 bases). Trimming took 5 bases from V and 5 from J, leaving 10 bases between them. The CDR3 is 13 residues long. From germline, CDR1 is SGHTA and CDR2 FQGTGA. This CDR3 reads CASSLRGDQPQHF. CDR3 DNA sequence: TGTGCCAGCAGCCTTCGGGGCGATCAGCCCCAGCATTTT.

The CDR3 DNA reads as TGTGCCAGCAGCCAAAACCCCCGCCGGGGGGCCGGGCAGCCCCAGCATTTT. Translated, it gives CASSQNPRRGAGQPQHF. The genes are TRBV27 and TRBJ1-5; weak D call: TRBD1 (6 bases). Germline CDR1 reads MNHEY; CDR2 reads SMNVEV (reference sequence). Trimming took 6 bases from V and 7 from J, leaving 25 bases between them. This CDR3 spans 17 amino acids.

This clone turned up a few times. J is TRBJ2-7 and V is TRBV4-3; maybe TRBD2 (6 bases). The CDR3 is 16 amino acids. V lost 0 bases to trimming and J lost 2 bases, with 14 bases between them. Germline-derived CDR1 and CDR2 are LGHNA and YSLEER. CDR3 residues: CASSQDIDGSAYEQYF. CDR3 nucleotides: TGCGCCAGCAGCCAAGATATCGACGGGAGCGCCTACGAGCAGTACTTC.

The V call is TRBV30, the J call TRBJ2-3, with 10 bases identical to TRBD1. CDR1 GTSNPN and CDR2 SVGIG come from the germline V gene (reference sequence). The V gene end was trimmed by 5 bases and the J gene end by 6 bases; junction bases not matched to a gene: 5. The CDR3 has 13 residues. The CDR3 coding sequence is TGTGCCTGGGGACAGGGGGGCGTCGATACGCAGTATTTT. Translating it yields CAWGQGGVDTQYF. Together with reference TRBV30 and TRBJ2-3, the CDR3 gives the full variable domain: SQTIHQWPATLVQPVGSPLSLECTVEGTSNPNLYWYRQAAGRGLQLLFYSVGIGQISSEVPQNLSASRPQDRQFILSSKKLLLSDSGFYLCAWGQGGVDTQYFGPGTRLTVL.

In this sample, this clone turned up a few times. The chain recombines TRBV4-3 with TRBJ1-6; D possibly corresponds to TRBD1 (5 bases). Germline CDR1 is LGHNA and CDR2 is YSLEER. The CDR3 has 13 residues. Trimming shortened V by 6 bases and J by 8 bases, and 11 bases separated the two germline ends. The CDR3 bases are TGCGCCAGCAGTCAGGGAGGATATTCACCCCTCCACTTT. Translation: CASSQGGYSPLHF.

The chain carries TRBV19 and TRBJ2-1, with 7 bases matching TRBD2. The CDR3 runs to 13 residues. The germline CDR1 and CDR2 sequences are LNHDA and SQIVND (reference sequence). Germline trimming cut 6 bases from V and 4 bases from J; bases unmatched to any gene: 3. CDR3 loop: CASRAGGYNEQFF. In DNA, the CDR3 is TGTGCCAGTAGGGCCGGGGGGTACAATGAGCAGTTCTTC.

This clone appeared a few times. The chain has TRBV28 and TRBJ2-7; a possible D gene is TRBD1 (5 bases). V lost 5 bases to trimming and J lost 4 bases, with 15 bases between them. This CDR3 is 14 amino acids long. Germline loops: CDR1 MDHEN, CDR2 SYDVKM. CDR3 DNA sequence: TGTGCCAGCAGTCTGACAGTCTCTGGGTACGAGCAGTACTTC. Amino acid sequence: CASSLTVSGYEQYF.

J is TRBJ2-7 and V is TRBV28, with 8 nucleotides matching TRBD1. The CDR3 runs 16 residues. J gave up 6 bases and V 4 bases, and 14 bases lay outside the gene matches. The V gene's germline CDR1 is MDHEN and CDR2 SYDVKM. CDR3 sequence reads: CASSSSPTGVRIEQYF. The CDR3 DNA is TGTGCCAGCAGTTCTTCCCCGACAGGGGTAAGGATCGAGCAGTACTTC.

The rearrangement uses TRBV5-6 and TRBJ1-5, with D unclear. Germline CDR1 SGHDT, CDR2 YYEEEE. V lost 1 base and J lost 0, with 11 bases in between. This CDR3 is 16 amino acids long. In DNA, the CDR3 is TGTGCCAGCAGCTTGTTGAGTGGGTATAGCAATCAGCCCCAGCATTTT. This codes for CASSLLSGYSNQPQHF.

This clone was picked up a small number of times. The rearrangement uses TRBV28 and TRBJ2-2; 7 bases fit TRBD1. The CDR3 loop spans 14 amino acids. Germline values: CDR1 MDHEN, CDR2 SYDVKM. With 6 bases clipped from V and 5 bases from J, the junction kept 6 bases outside the gene matches. Here the CDR3 reads CASREWTGTGELFF. CDR3 coding DNA: TGTGCCAGCAGGGAATGGACAGGAACCGGGGAGCTGTTTTTT.

J is TRBJ2-1 and V is TRBV4-1; no clear D. The germline gives CDR1 MGHRA, CDR2 YSYEKL. CDR3 length: 15 amino acids. Trimming left V 0 bases short and J 6 bases short, with 12 bases between. Here the CDR3 reads CASSQEELGRNEQFF. The CDR3 region has the DNA TGCGCCAGCAGCCAAGAGGAGTTAGGCCGCAATGAGCAGTTCTTC.

The V gene is TRBV4-3, the J gene TRBJ2-1; 7 nucleotides align to TRBD2. Germline loops: CDR1 LGHNA, CDR2 YSLEER. V shed 0 bases, J shed 5 bases, and the junction held 10 bases outside the gene matches. This CDR3 spans 17 amino acids. CDR3 loop: CASSQDLLASGHNEQFF. As DNA, the CDR3 is TGCGCCAGCAGCCAAGATCTCTTGGCTAGCGGACACAATGAGCAGTTCTTC.

The chain combines TRBV9 with TRBJ2-1; TRBD2 matches at 13 bases. In germline, CDR1 is SGDLS, CDR2 YYNGEE. The CDR3 extends over 16 amino acids. Trimming cost V 0 bases and J 5 bases; bases outside gene matches: 2. The CDR3 region is CASSVGTSGGNNEQFF. CDR3 coding DNA: TGTGCCAGCAGCGTAGGGACTAGCGGGGGAAACAATGAGCAGTTCTTC.

The table lists this clone with a count of one. The chain carries TRBV5-1 and TRBJ1-2; TRBD1 might be the D (5 bases). V was pared by 2 bases and J by 0 bases, with 17 bases between. The CDR3 loop spans 17 amino acids. The germline V gene encodes CDR1 SGHRS and CDR2 YFSETQ. CDR3 sequence: CASSFFFRDGANYGYTF. The CDR3 DNA sequence: TGCGCCAGCAGCTTTTTCTTCAGGGACGGAGCTAACTATGGCTACACCTTC.

The chain uses TRBV6-5 and TRBJ2-3, with 7 bases matching TRBD2. CDR1 and CDR2 (germline): MNHEY, SVGAGI. V shed 5 bases, J shed 2 bases, and the junction held 7 bases outside the gene matches. This CDR3 is built from 15 residues. The CDR3, as DNA: TGTGCCAGCAGTCAACGCGGGGGAGACACAGATACGCAGTATTTT. Its translation: CASSQRGGDTDTQYF.

The chain is built from TRBV6-5 and TRBJ1-1; the match to TRBD1 covers 10 bases. This CDR3 comprises 14 residues. With 5 bases clipped from V and 6 bases from J, the junction kept 6 bases outside the gene matches. In germline, CDR1 is MNHEY, CDR2 SVGAGI. This CDR3 is CASSRPGTGAEAFF. CDR3 nucleotides: TGTGCCAGCAGTCGCCCGGGGACAGGGGCTGAAGCTTTCTTT.

The V and J genes are TRBV7-9 and TRBJ2-7, with no clear D. The germline V gene encodes CDR1 SEHNR and CDR2 FQNEAQ (reference sequence). The CDR3 has 13 residues. V was shortened by 5 bases and J by 0 bases, with 8 bases between the two germline ends. CDR3 sequence reads: CASSPLSSYEQYF. CDR3 DNA: TGTGCCAGCAGCCCGCTCAGCTCCTACGAGCAGTACTTC.